The 32 T cell receptor beta chains listed next were all sequenced from one sample in a study of shared clonotypes between healthy human individuals. This table comes from immunoSEQ multiplex PCR, and its TCRdb copy is limited to in-frame clones, with some not included. Here the sample spans millions of clones, around 94% being singletons. The sequenced sample was naive CD4+ T cells sorted from blood. The subset here: CD45RA+ positively selected. The origin of the receptors is a man aged 18-30 years in good health.

The chain is built from TRBV7-9 and TRBJ2-7; possibly TRBD1 or TRBD2 for D (5 bases each). V was trimmed by 4 bases and J by 0 bases, leaving 13 bases between them. The CDR3 covers 15 residues. The germline CDR1 and CDR2 sequences are SEHNR and FQNEAQ (reference sequence). The CDR3 is CASSSGRTISYEQYF. The CDR3, as DNA: TGTGCCAGCAGCTCGGGACGGACGATCTCCTACGAGCAGTACTTC.

The chain is built from TRBV28 and TRBJ2-5; tentative D call: TRBD2 (5 bases). This CDR3 is 14 amino acids long. Germline lookup yields CDR1 MDHEN and CDR2 SYDVKM. V dropped 3 bases and J dropped 0 bases, with 8 bases sitting between them. The CDR3 nucleotides are TGTGCCAGCAGTTTTCCCGGGAACCAAGAGACCCAGTACTTC. Amino acids: CASSFPGNQETQYF.

The chain has TRBV6-6 and TRBJ2-5, with 9 nucleotides matching TRBD1. The germline gives CDR1 MNHNY, CDR2 SVGAGI (reference sequence). After removal of 7 bases from V and 3 bases from J, the junction contained 6 bases not matched to a gene. The CDR3 totals 14 residues. The DNA of the CDR3 is TGTGCCAGCACACCGGGACAGGGAAAAGAGACCCAGTACTTC. Amino acids: CASTPGQGKETQYF.

The CDR3 sequence: CASSESSGTPGNQPQHF. CDR3 nucleotide sequence: TGCGCCAGCAGTGAGTCGTCCGGGACCCCGGGCAATCAGCCCCAGCATTTT. The chain has TRBV10-2 and TRBJ1-5, with D possibly matching TRBD1 (5 bases). The V gene's germline CDR1 is WSHSY and CDR2 SAAADI. The CDR3 contains 17 residues. The germline V and J ends were trimmed by 0 bases and 2 bases, with 14 bases remaining between them.

This chain links TRBV9 with TRBJ2-1; a possible D gene is TRBD1 (5 bases). V lost 4 bases, J lost 9 bases, and 14 bases lay in between. Germline CDR1 SGDLS, CDR2 YYNGEE. CDR3 length equals 13 residues. CDR3 bases: TGTGCCAGCAGCTCCAGTGGGGCCAGTGAGCAGTTCTTC. Its translation is CASSSSGASEQFF.

The chain carries TRBV12-5 and TRBJ2-3; D might be TRBD1 or TRBD2, each matching 5 bases. Trimming left V 1 base short and J 4 bases short, with 12 bases between. This CDR3 spans 15 amino acids. Germline CDR1 reads LGHNT; CDR2 reads FRNRAP. CDR3 protein: CASGLDPQGPDTQYF. In DNA, the CDR3 is TGTGCTAGTGGTTTGGATCCGCAGGGACCAGATACGCAGTATTTT.

A remark on this clone: The junction shows a germline mismatch at one end, possibly a read error. The V gene is TRBV10-1, the J gene TRBJ2-5; 7 bases are shared with TRBD2. Germline V gives CDR1 WNHNN, CDR2 SYGVQD (reference sequence). The CDR3 covers 14 residues. In DNA form, the CDR3 reads TGCGTCAGCAGCCGCGCGGGGGTTCAAGAGACCCAGTACTTC. Protein sequence: CVSSRAGVQETQYF.

This chain connects TRBV19 to TRBJ1-2; D not resolved. V dropped 2 bases and J dropped 5 bases, with 15 bases sitting between them. The CDR3 is made up of 15 amino acids. Germline values: CDR1 LNHDA, CDR2 SQIVND (reference sequence). As DNA, the CDR3 is TGTGCCAGTAGTATATCGGGCTCGGGCCCTTATGGCTACACCTTC. Amino acids: CASSISGSGPYGYTF.

The gene calls are TRBV6-4 and TRBJ2-3; possible D gene TRBD2, 6 bases. Germline V CDR1 and CDR2: MRHNA, SNTAGT. The V end was cut by 5 bases, the J end by 4 bases, with 13 bases between. This CDR3 has 14 residues. CDR3 sequence (DNA): TGTGCCAGCAGTCCCGGGACTTTCCCAGATACGCAGTATTTT. This sequence encodes CASSPGTFPDTQYF.

This clone was observed once. The rearrangement joins TRBV9 to TRBJ2-1; 8 nucleotides line up with TRBD2. V lost 0 bases and J lost 3; bases outside the gene matches: 5. The germline V gene has CDR1 SGDLS and CDR2 YYNGEE. The CDR3 has 16 amino acids. The CDR3 loop reads CASSVEVTSGYNEQFF. Here the CDR3 DNA reads TGTGCCAGCAGCGTAGAGGTAACTAGCGGCTACAATGAGCAGTTCTTC.

CDR3 DNA: TGTGCCAGCAGCCCTCTCGGTGGTGGGGTCACAGATACGCAGTATTTT. Encoded protein: CASSPLGGGVTDTQYF. The chain combines TRBV7-2 with TRBJ2-3; no firm D call. Per the germline V gene, CDR1 is SGHTA and CDR2 is FQGNSA. CDR3 length equals 16 residues. Deletions cut 5 bases from V and 2 bases from J, with 17 bases between.

DNA of the CDR3: TGTGCCAGCAGCTTGCCGGGACAGAGCTCCTACAATGAGCAGTTCTTC. It is translated as CASSLPGQSSYNEQFF. The chain joins TRBV5-4 to TRBJ2-1; the match to TRBD1 covers 7 bases. The CDR3 is 16 amino acids. From germline, CDR1 is SGHNT and CDR2 YYREEE (reference sequence). Trimming removed 1 base from V and 0 bases from J; junction bases left unmatched: 4.

The rearrangement links TRBV9 to TRBJ2-7, with a tentative D call TRBD2 (5 bases). Trimming left V 1 base short and J 0 bases short, with 20 bases between. CDR1 is SGDLS and CDR2 is YYNGEE in the germline V gene. The CDR3 is 18 residues long. This CDR3 is CASSVSADLALGSYEQYF. CDR3 sequence (DNA): TGTGCCAGCAGCGTATCGGCCGATCTAGCTCTCGGCTCCTACGAGCAGTACTTC.

This clone was recorded once. The chain couples TRBV6-6 to TRBJ2-5; a weak D match, TRBD2 (6 bases). Germline CDR1 MNHNY, CDR2 SVGAGI (reference sequence). The CDR3 runs to 14 residues. V lost 4 bases, J lost 2 bases, and 11 bases lay in between. The CDR3 loop is CASSSPGGQETQYF. The DNA of the CDR3 is TGTGCCAGCAGTTCCCCCGGGGGACAAGAGACCCAGTACTTC.

This clone was seen a single time. The V call is TRBV18, the J call TRBJ1-1; D is perhaps TRBD1 (5 bases). Germline assignment: CDR1 KGHSH and CDR2 LQKENI. The CDR3 is 14 residues long. V lost 3 bases and J lost 5, with 13 bases in between. The CDR3 bases are TGTGCCAGCTCACCGGACGGGAGGGGTACTGAAGCTTTCTTT. Encoded protein: CASSPDGRGTEAFF.

With respect to this clone: Additional DNA sequences in this sample encode the identical CDR3. The rearrangement links TRBV18 to TRBJ1-1; D is unresolved. V lost 3 bases, J lost 0 bases, and 11 bases lay in between. Germline CDR1 reads KGHSH; CDR2 reads LQKENI. This CDR3 contains 15 residues. CDR3 coding DNA: TGTGCCAGCTCACCCTTAGATTCTATGAACACTGAAGCTTTCTTT. This codes for CASSPLDSMNTEAFF. The variable domain in full, completed from reference TRBV18 and TRBJ1-1, reads NAGVMQNPRHLVRRRGQEARLRCSPMKGHSHVYWYRQLPEEGLKFMVYLQKENIIDESGMPKERFSAEFPKEGPSILRIQQVVRGDSAAYFCASSPLDSMNTEAFFGQGTRLTVV.

The chain recombines TRBV11-2 with TRBJ2-7; TRBD1 matches at 8 bases. The germline V gene encodes CDR1 SGHAT and CDR2 FQNNGV. The CDR3 sequence is 14 residues long. With V trimmed by 5 bases and J by 5 bases, 8 bases remained unmatched. As DNA, the CDR3 is TGTGCCAGCAGCGCGGGACAGGTTGTCAACGAGCAGTACTTC. Its translation is CASSAGQVVNEQYF.

The rearrangement links TRBV27 to TRBJ2-7, with 9 bases identical to TRBD1. Germline loops: CDR1 MNHEY, CDR2 SMNVEV (reference sequence). There are 13 residues in the CDR3. CDR3 residues: CASSFPSRDRAGV. CDR3 bases: TGTGCCAGCAGCTTCCCCAGCCGGGACAGGGCCGGGGTC.

The CDR3 protein is CASSLMTVATYGYTF. The CDR3 DNA reads as TGTGCCAGCAGTTTAATGACAGTTGCTACCTATGGCTACACCTTC. The chain links TRBV28 to TRBJ1-2; D may be TRBD1 (5 bases). Trimming cost V 2 bases and J 4 bases, with 14 bases left between them. CDR3 length: 15 amino acids. The germline CDR1 and CDR2 sequences are MDHEN and SYDVKM.

The V gene is TRBV5-1, the J gene TRBJ2-7; 10 bases map to TRBD2. This CDR3 spans 14 amino acids. CDR1 is SGHRS, CDR2 YFSETQ, per germline. Trimming took 5 bases from V and 7 from J; bases not matched to a gene: 9. For the CDR3, the DNA is TGCGCCAGCAGACTTAGCGGGGGGACGCGGGAGCAGTACTTC. This gives the protein CASRLSGGTREQYF.

The chain has TRBV9 and TRBJ2-1; 11 bases map to TRBD1. The V gene's germline CDR1 is SGDLS and CDR2 YYNGEE. CDR3 length: 16 amino acids. V shed 4 bases, J shed 6 bases, and the junction held 9 bases outside the gene matches. CDR3 residues: CASSPPNGQGANEQFF. The CDR3 DNA is TGTGCCAGCAGCCCCCCCAATGGACAGGGGGCCAATGAGCAGTTCTTC.

This chain joins TRBV18 and TRBJ1-6, with D unresolved. The CDR3 sequence is 13 residues long. V was cut by 4 bases and J by 7 bases, with 8 bases left in between. Looked up from germline, CDR1 is KGHSH and CDR2 is LQKENI. CDR3 sequence reads: CASSLQVNSPLHF. The CDR3 nucleotides are TGTGCCAGCTCACTTCAAGTAAATTCACCCCTCCACTTT.

This clone was seen once. The chain has TRBV6-1 and TRBJ2-7; the match to TRBD1 covers 8 bases. The junction had 7 bases not matched to a gene; V was cut back by 6 bases and J by 3 bases. The germline CDR1 and CDR2 sequences are MNHNS and SASEGT. This CDR3 region has 14 residues. CDR3 sequence reads: CASSLQGEFYEQYF. CDR3 in DNA: TGTGCCAGCAGCCTACAGGGGGAGTTCTACGAGCAGTACTTC.

V gene TRBV6-5 combines with J gene TRBJ1-3, with D hard to call. The V end was cut by 2 bases, the J end by 0 bases, with 8 bases between. The CDR3 length is 15 residues. The germline V gene encodes CDR1 MNHEY and CDR2 SVGAGI. As DNA, the CDR3 is TGTGCCAGCAGTTACACCTTAAGCTCTGGAAACACCATATATTTT. Protein sequence: CASSYTLSSGNTIYF.

This chain uses TRBV4-1 with TRBJ2-7; no firm D call. The V gene lost 4 bases and the J gene lost 7 bases, with 17 bases spanning the gap. The length of the CDR3 is 14 residues. Germline loops: CDR1 MGHRA, CDR2 YSYEKL. The CDR3 DNA is TGCGCCAGCAGCCGAGACCAACCCTCGAGGGAGCAGTACTTC. As protein: CASSRDQPSREQYF.

The CDR3 nucleotides are TGTGCCACCAGCAGAGGCCCTGGGACTAGCGTACTCTCCTACGAGCAGTACTTC. This sequence encodes CATSRGPGTSVLSYEQYF. J is TRBJ2-7 and V is TRBV15; 10 positions match TRBD2. The germline gives CDR1 LNHNV, CDR2 YYDKDF (reference sequence). This CDR3 has 18 amino acids. V lost 1 base, J lost 0 bases, and 9 bases stayed unmatched.

This clone came up a few times. DNA of the CDR3: TGTGCCACCTCAATGACAGGGAGGGACACTGAAGCTTTCTTT. It yields the protein CATSMTGRDTEAFF. The J gene is TRBJ1-1, the V gene TRBV2, with TRBD1 matching 7 bases. CDR3 size: 14 residues. The V gene's germline CDR1 is SNHLY and CDR2 FYNNEI. The V segment lost 10 bases and the J segment 3 bases; nucleotides outside the gene matches: 11.

The chain links TRBV7-9 to TRBJ1-6, with a possible D match to TRBD1 (5 bases). Trimming took 4 bases from V and 8 from J, leaving 15 bases between them. The CDR3 has 15 residues. Germline V gene sequence: CDR1 SEHNR, CDR2 FQNEAQ (reference sequence). The DNA of the CDR3 is TGTGCCAGCAGCTGGGAGGGGCCTTGGGATTCACCCCTCCACTTT. Encoded protein: CASSWEGPWDSPLHF.

V is TRBV21-1 and J is TRBJ2-7. TRBV21-1 is a pseudogene segment. There are 10 residues in the CDR3. CDR3 loop: CASNSYEQYF. CDR3 nucleotides: TGTGCCAGCAATTCCTACGAGCAGTACTTC.

This sequence joins TRBV7-8 and TRBJ2-2; TRBD1 agrees at 10 bases. This CDR3 is built from 16 residues. The V gene's germline CDR1 is SGHVS and CDR2 FQNEAQ. V shed 3 bases and J 7 bases; nucleotides not matched to a gene: 8. CDR3 bases: TGTGCCAGCAGCTTCGAAAGGACAGGGGGTTACGGGGAGCTGTTTTTT. Protein sequence: CASSFERTGGYGELFF.

V usage is TRBV7-9 and J usage is TRBJ2-5, with D possibly TRBD1 on 6 matching bases. Trimming cost V 5 bases and J 3 bases, with 22 bases left between them. Per germline, CDR1 SEHNR and CDR2 FQNEAQ (reference sequence). The CDR3 sequence is 17 residues long. The CDR3 loop is CASSPSRQTGPEETQYF. In DNA form, the CDR3 reads TGTGCCAGCAGCCCCAGCCGGCAGACAGGCCCAGAAGAGACCCAGTACTTC.

This clone appeared once. The rearrangement joins TRBV5-1 to TRBJ2-1, with D perhaps TRBD2 (6 bases). Germline V gene data show CDR1 as SGHRS and CDR2 as YFSETQ. Trimming removed 3 bases from V and 5 bases from J, with 15 bases in between. There are 15 residues in the CDR3. The CDR3 nucleotides are TGCGCCAGCAGCTCGCCGGCGGGGCTTAACAATGAGCAGTTCTTC. Translating gives CASSSPAGLNNEQFF.